The 24 T cell receptor beta chains given below trace back to one sample, sequenced in a study of shared clonotypes between healthy human individuals. CD45RO-negative CD8 cells positively selected for CCR7 made up the naive population, which excluded terminally differentiated effector memory CD45RA+ cells. TCRdb's copy holds only in-frame clones and misses some; the assay was immunoSEQ multiplex PCR. The sample includes some 2 million clones, approximately 94% of them seen just once. The sample was naive CD8+ T cells sorted from blood. These receptors came from a man in his late teens or twenties in good health.

J is TRBJ2-2 and V is TRBV28; 9 bases map to TRBD2. CDR1 and CDR2 (germline): MDHEN, SYDVKM. V shed 7 bases and J 6 bases; nucleotides not matched to a gene: 21. The CDR3 spans 19 residues. The CDR3 sequence is CASNTLRLIRGGAPGELFF. The CDR3 DNA reads as TGTGCCAGCAATACCCTCCGCCTTATTCGCGGGGGGGCCCCCGGGGAGCTGTTTTTT. Full variable domain (remainder filled in from reference TRBV28 and TRBJ2-2): DVKVTQSSRYLVKRTGEKVFLECVQDMDHENMFWYRQDPGLGLRLIYFSYDVKMKEKGDIPEGYSVSREKKERFSLILESASTNQTSMYLCASNTLRLIRGGAPGELFFGEGSRLTVL.

The chain joins TRBV2 to TRBJ2-2; D is unresolved. CDR3 length equals 15 residues. Germline V gives CDR1 SNHLY, CDR2 FYNNEI. Deletions cut 1 base from V and 5 bases from J, with 11 bases between. CDR3 amino acids: CASSEELVGTGELFF. CDR3 DNA sequence: TGTGCCAGCAGTGAAGAGTTAGTAGGGACCGGGGAGCTGTTTTTT.

V and J are TRBV5-6 and TRBJ2-7, with D unresolved. V lost 5 bases to trimming and J lost 6 bases, with 12 bases between them. Germline V gene lookup returns CDR1 SGHDT and CDR2 YYEEEE. There are 12 residues in the CDR3. For the CDR3, the DNA is TGTGCCAGCAGTATTAGCTTTGCCGAGCAGTACTTC. As protein: CASSISFAEQYF.

Note on this clone: Additional DNA sequences in this sample encode the identical CDR3. The DNA for the CDR3 is TGTGCCAGCAGCTTATTGGGAGGGGCAGATACGCAGTATTTT. This sequence encodes CASSLLGGADTQYF. The V and J genes are TRBV7-3 and TRBJ2-3; 7 bases are a match to TRBD2. Germline loops: CDR1 SGHTA, CDR2 FQGTGA. This CDR3 comprises 14 residues. The V and J ends lost 2 bases and 4 bases, in that order; junction bases with no gene match: 3.

The chain has TRBV19 and TRBJ2-7; no reliable D call. V was cut by 7 bases and J by 1 base, with 14 bases left in between. The CDR3 totals 14 residues. Germline V gene lookup returns CDR1 LNHDA and CDR2 SQIVND (reference sequence). The CDR3 spells CASNSRKGSYEQYF. The CDR3 DNA reads TGTGCCAGTAATTCGAGAAAGGGTTCCTACGAGCAGTACTTC.

This rearrangement joins TRBV6-6 to TRBJ2-6; no clear D gene. The V and J ends lost 6 bases and 0 bases respectively, with 6 bases between them. CDR1 is MNHNY, CDR2 SVGAGI, per germline (reference sequence). The CDR3 consists of 14 residues. This CDR3 reads CASSSLSGANVLTF. The CDR3 DNA sequence: TGTGCCAGCAGCTCCCTCTCTGGGGCCAACGTCCTGACTTTC.

The CDR3 loop reads CASSGDDSSGANVLTF. CDR3 nucleotides: TGCGCCAGCAGCGGGGACGATAGCTCTGGGGCCAACGTCCTGACTTTC. This chain joins TRBV5-1 and TRBJ2-6; the D gene could be TRBD1 or TRBD2 (5 bases each). Trimming took 4 bases from V and 0 from J, leaving 11 bases between them. In germline, CDR1 is SGHRS, CDR2 YFSETQ. CDR3 length: 16 amino acids. Full variable domain (outside the CDR3, taken from reference TRBV5-1 and TRBJ2-6): KAGVTQTPRYLIKTRGQQVTLSCSPISGHRSVSWYQQTPGQGLQFLFEYFSETQRNKGNFPGRFSGRQFSNSRSEMNVSTLELGDSALYLCASSGDDSSGANVLTFGAGSRLTVL.

Concerning this clone itself: Other DNA variants within this sample encode the same CDR3. The chain has TRBV4-1 and TRBJ2-7, with TRBD2 matching 8 bases. Germline lookup yields CDR1 MGHRA and CDR2 YSYEKL. This CDR3 is 15 amino acids long. The V gene end was trimmed by 1 base and the J gene end by 0 bases; junction bases not matched to a gene: 2. The CDR3 DNA reads TGCGCCAGCAGCCAAGGAGGGACTAGCTCCTACGAGCAGTACTTC. Its protein is CASSQGGTSSYEQYF.

The chain employs TRBV25-1 and TRBJ1-1; tentative D call: TRBD1 (6 bases). Trimming left V 1 base short and J 5 bases short, with 14 bases between. Germline assignment: CDR1 MGHDK and CDR2 SYGVNS. CDR3 size: 15 residues. The CDR3 reads CASSESPGANTEAFF. The DNA for the CDR3 is TGTGCCAGCAGTGAATCCCCAGGGGCTAATACTGAAGCTTTCTTT.

This clone occurred a few times. V is TRBV4-2 and J is TRBJ1-2, with D perhaps matching TRBD1 (6 bases). CDR3 length: 13 residues. Trimming took 4 bases from V and 8 from J, leaving 14 bases between them. Germline V gives CDR1 LGHNA, CDR2 YNFKEQ. CDR3 nucleotides: TGTGCCAGCAGCCTACAGGGAATGAAAGGCTACACCTTC. Its protein product is CASSLQGMKGYTF.

A word on this clone: Other nucleotide sequences from this sample produce the same CDR3. The chain recombines TRBV7-9 with TRBJ2-7; D is unresolved. Germline CDR1 and CDR2: SEHNR and FQNEAQ (reference sequence). Between the trimmed V and J ends, which lost 5 bases and 0 bases, there was a span of 8 bases. This CDR3 comprises 13 residues. The CDR3, as DNA: TGTGCCAGCAGCCCCCGGAGCTCCTACGAGCAGTACTTC. Translated: CASSPRSSYEQYF.

The chain is built from TRBV10-3 and TRBJ2-2; either TRBD1 or TRBD2 may supply D (6 bases each). V dropped 2 bases and J dropped 2 bases, with 12 bases sitting between them. CDR1 is ENHRY, CDR2 SYGVKD, per germline. The CDR3 is 16 residues long. The CDR3 sequence: CAISEVRGLNTGELFF. The CDR3 DNA sequence: TGTGCCATCAGTGAGGTCAGGGGACTCAACACCGGGGAGCTGTTTTTT.

This chain connects TRBV5-1 to TRBJ2-7; D is uncertain. The CDR3 covers 14 residues. Trimming pared 4 bases from V and 5 bases from J, leaving 16 bases between. Per the germline V gene, CDR1 is SGHRS and CDR2 is YFSETQ. The CDR3 loop is CASSPRWAVDEQYF. CDR3 DNA sequence: TGCGCCAGCAGCCCCCGTTGGGCGGTCGACGAGCAGTACTTC.

The CDR3 coding sequence is TGTGCCATCAGTGAGTCGGGGACAGGCGCTGACGAGCAGTACTTC. Amino acid sequence: CAISESGTGADEQYF. J is TRBJ2-7 and V is TRBV10-3, with TRBD1 matching 8 bases. The germline V gene encodes CDR1 ENHRY and CDR2 SYGVKD. With 0 bases clipped from V and 5 bases from J, the junction kept 6 bases outside the gene matches. This CDR3 has 15 residues.

This clone was picked up one time. The chain joins TRBV25-1 to TRBJ1-2; D may be TRBD1 (5 bases). The V and J ends lost 0 bases and 8 bases respectively, with 7 bases between them. Per germline, CDR1 MGHDK and CDR2 SYGVNS. The CDR3 covers 12 residues. CDR3 DNA sequence: TGTGCCAGCAGTGAATACCGGGGGGGCTACACCTTC. Translating gives CASSEYRGGYTF.

Here the CDR3 reads CASRRDDAYEQYF. As DNA, the CDR3 is TGCGCCAGCAGGCGGGACGATGCCTACGAGCAGTACTTC. This chain joins TRBV5-1 and TRBJ2-7; D is possibly TRBD2 (6 bases). Germline-derived CDR1 and CDR2 are SGHRS and YFSETQ. V dropped 5 bases and J dropped 2 bases, with 11 bases sitting between them. The length of the CDR3 is 13 residues.

J is TRBJ1-5 and V is TRBV6-1; 9 positions match TRBD1. V gave up 10 bases and J gave up 1 base; unmatched junction bases: 5. Germline V gives CDR1 MNHNS, CDR2 SASEGT. This CDR3 spans 14 amino acids. CDR3 nucleotides: TGTGCCATCACCGGGACAGGGAGCAATCAGCCCCAGCATTTT. This translates into CAITGTGSNQPQHF.

The gene calls are TRBV5-1 and TRBJ1-1, with D possibly matching TRBD1 (5 bases). Germline CDR1 and CDR2: SGHRS and YFSETQ. Deletions cut 0 bases from V and 1 base from J, with 22 bases between. The length of the CDR3 is 19 residues. The DNA of the CDR3 is TGCGCCAGCAGCTTGGAGTTTCCGGCAGGGTTTTCGGGGAACACTGAAGCTTTCTTT. Its translation: CASSLEFPAGFSGNTEAFF.

This clone was detected once. The CDR3 coding sequence is TGCGCCAGCAGCCAAGAGGGGGGTGAAAATCAGCCCCAGCATTTT. Its protein product is CASSQEGGENQPQHF. The V call is TRBV4-1, the J call TRBJ1-5; tentatively, D is TRBD1 (5 bases). The CDR3 is made up of 15 amino acids. Germline CDR1 is MGHRA and CDR2 is YSYEKL. Trimming left V 0 bases short and J 4 bases short, with 10 bases between.

A remark on this clone: In the same sample, other DNA sequences code for this CDR3. The chain uses TRBV4-3 and TRBJ1-1; 8 nucleotides line up with TRBD1. The CDR3 is 13 amino acids. V shed 4 bases, J shed 4 bases, and the junction held 2 bases outside the gene matches. In germline, CDR1 is LGHNA, CDR2 YSLEER. The CDR3 loop reads CASSPGQGTEAFF. For the CDR3, the DNA is TGCGCCAGCAGCCCCGGACAGGGCACTGAAGCTTTCTTT.

The chain has TRBV4-3 and TRBJ1-4, with 7 bases that match TRBD1. V dropped 0 bases and J dropped 4; count of bases not matched to a gene: 5. The germline V gene has CDR1 LGHNA and CDR2 YSLEER. This CDR3 spans 16 amino acids. CDR3 in amino acids: CASSQDLDRSNEKLFF. CDR3 in DNA: TGCGCCAGCAGCCAAGATCTGGACAGGAGTAATGAAAAACTGTTTTTT.

The chain uses TRBV4-1 and TRBJ2-2; D may be TRBD2 (5 bases). Trimming removed 1 base from V and 2 bases from J, with 11 bases in between. The CDR3 contains 16 residues. The germline V gene encodes CDR1 MGHRA and CDR2 YSYEKL. In DNA, the CDR3 is TGCGCCAGCAGCCAAGTCGAAGGGAGAAACACCGGGGAGCTGTTTTTT. The encoded protein is CASSQVEGRNTGELFF.

The V gene is TRBV4-1, the J gene TRBJ1-1; 7 positions match TRBD1. The length of the CDR3 is 15 residues. Trimming at V came to 6 bases and at J to 8 bases, leaving 15 bases not matched to a gene. Looked up from germline, CDR1 is MGHRA and CDR2 is YSYEKL. In DNA form, the CDR3 reads TGCGCCAGCAGTTACCTCCCAACAGGGGCGAACGAAGCTTTCTTT. Protein sequence: CASSYLPTGANEAFF.

The chain joins TRBV30 to TRBJ2-2; TRBD1 might be the D (5 bases). V lost 0 bases and J lost 6, with 8 bases in between. The germline gives CDR1 GTSNPN, CDR2 SVGIG (reference sequence). This CDR3 spans 13 amino acids. CDR3 in DNA: TGTGCCTGGAGTGTACAAGGGGCCGGGGAGCTGTTTTTT. Translation gives CAWSVQGAGELFF.